Listed below are T cell receptor beta chains from one sample, sequenced in a study of T cell changes during pregnancy in multiple sclerosis. Data came from immunoSEQ multiplex PCR; TCRdb stores just in-frame clones and leaves some out. The profile shows around 44,000 clones, 88% of them singletons. This material consisted of CD4+ T cells from peripheral blood mononuclear cells, taken in the second trimester of pregnancy. The receptor source for this set is a female donor with multiple sclerosis, enrolled in a pregnancy study. CDR3s include the opening cysteine and the closing phenylalanine or tryptophan. The order of the fields is J gene, V gene, D gene, CDR3 protein. The D gene is left open where the match is weak.

TRBJ2-3 TRBV28 TRBD2 CASSPTSGRQDTQYF
TRBJ2-1 TRBV5-1 . CASSLAAASYYNEQFF
TRBJ2-1 TRBV30 TRBD2 CAWSGDGRAYNEQFF
TRBJ2-7 TRBV29-1 TRBD2 CSVEREYEQYF
TRBJ2-3 TRBV7-3 TRBD1 CASSSEQGIGTDTQYF
TRBJ1-5 TRBV28 . CASRFLVRGAAQPQHF
TRBJ2-5 TRBV14 TRBD2 CASSQDKSGRANQETQYF
TRBJ2-3 TRBV11-3 TRBD2 CASSASGGSTDTQYF
TRBJ2-6 TRBV19 TRBD1 CASRPRDRAGTGANVLTF
TRBJ2-1 TRBV6-1 TRBD2 CASSEWGGGHSNEQFF
TRBJ2-1 TRBV30 . CAWSGGTLLREQFF
TRBJ2-4 TRBV13 . CASSLRNPGAQNIQYF
TRBJ2-5 TRBV2 . CASSRGDTYQETQYF
TRBJ2-1 TRBV9 TRBD2 CASSSGLAGLNSPKGNEQFF
TRBJ2-3 TRBV2 . CASRAQGIWTDTQYF
TRBJ1-3 TRBV5-5 TRBD1 CASSWKAGQGGNTIYF
TRBJ1-5 TRBV15 . CATSLQGTGQPQHF
TRBJ2-4 TRBV14 TRBD1 CASSQGTGLIQYF
TRBJ1-3 TRBV5-4 . CASRGFETIYF
TRBJ2-1 TRBV5-1 TRBD2 CASSLAPGGLAGAGYNEQFF
TRBJ2-7 TRBV2 TRBD2 CASSESSGDTYEQYF
TRBJ1-2 TRBV6-5 . CASSYSRQRPTYTF
TRBJ2-3 TRBV11-2 . CASSLDGAATDTQYF
TRBJ2-6 TRBV9 TRBD1 CASSRTGSSGANVLTF
TRBJ2-3 TRBV6-5 TRBD1 CASRRTGVADTQYF
TRBJ1-4 TRBV4-2 . CASSQDIVNEKLFF
TRBJ1-1 TRBV2 . CASSERGRGTEAFF
TRBJ2-7 TRBV6-4 TRBD2 CASSDCGTSGSAEQYF
TRBJ2-7 TRBV5-1 . CASSLAAGATYEQYF
TRBJ2-5 TRBV6-5 TRBD1 CASRTGAEETQYF
TRBJ1-2 TRBV30 . CAWRGATYGYTF
TRBJ1-4 TRBV6-1 . CASSEEYRQAYEKLFF
TRBJ1-1 TRBV19 TRBD1 CASSPRTGGAGTEAFF
TRBJ1-2 TRBV4-1 . CASSQENRVEGGYTF
TRBJ1-5 TRBV28 TRBD1 CASSNGGQINQPQHF
TRBJ1-5 TRBV27 TRBD1 CASSPRQGAPPYNQPQHF
TRBJ1-3 TRBV18 . CASSPRGSSGNTIYF
TRBJ2-7 TRBV4-1 TRBD1 CASSFDRGLSYEQYF